The sequence of this T cell receptor beta chain was determined in a study of shared clonotypes between healthy human individuals. It was across several immunoSEQ plates that each subset's genomic DNA was evenly split. The assay was immunoSEQ multiplex PCR, and TCRdb's table has in-frame clones only and misses some. The sample contains around 2.5 million clones, 80% to 95% of which appear only once. This TCR came from a young man in good health. Some clones in this sample may be carry-over from other donors' samples. What was sequenced was naive CD4+ T cells from PBMCs. Subset: CD45RA+ positively selected.

The CDR3 region has the DNA TGTGCCAGCAGCCGGAACAGGGTAGATACGCAGTATTTT. Translation gives CASSRNRVDTQYF. The chain joins TRBV11-2 to TRBJ2-3, with D tentatively TRBD1 (6 bases). Germline values: CDR1 SGHAT, CDR2 FQNNGV. The V end was cut by 5 bases, the J end by 5 bases, with 11 bases between. This CDR3 is 13 amino acids long.